The TCR beta chain under discussion was sequenced for a study of OX40 agonist ivuxolimab in advanced cancers. Notes on the study in general: Mean expanded clone counts were higher in CD8+ than CD4+ T cells.

Of note for this clone: Antigen specificity is unknown.

The V and J ends lost 8 bases and 8 bases respectively, with 15 bases between them. CDR1 MNHNY and CDR2 SVGAGI come from the germline V gene (reference sequence). CDR3 length equals 13 residues. Sequencing used immunoSEQ multiplex PCR; TCRdb keeps in-frame clones, though not all of them. The top ten clones hold more than 1.5% of a sample with roughly 80,000 clones, about 88% of them seen once. The chain carries TRBV6-6 and TRBJ1-4; no reliable D call. The sequences come from CD4+ or CD8+ T cells sorted from blood, collected in a trial of the OX40 agonist ivuxolimab. The origin of this receptor is an adult with an advanced solid tumor such as melanoma, head and neck, liver or kidney cancer. For the CDR3, the DNA is TGTGCCAGCGAAGTTGGGGTGGGCGAAAAACTGTTTTTT. Protein sequence: CASEVGVGEKLFF.